The 8 T cell receptor beta chains below were found in one sample sequenced in a study of graft-versus-host responses after intestinal transplantation. Method: immunoSEQ multiplex PCR; TCRdb's copy keeps in-frame clones and lacks some. The table has more than 65,000 clones, 70% to 90% seen once. Their antigen targets remain unknown. Specimen: unstimulated CD4+ T cells sorted from spleen or lymph node cells, collected before intestinal transplant. All receptors derive from a human donor who received an intestinal transplant.

This clone was recorded a few times. The rearrangement joins TRBV28 to TRBJ1-1; D might be TRBD1 (5 bases). The CDR3 runs to 15 residues. Trimming took off 7 bases at V and 1 base at J, with 16 bases between the two ends. Germline V lookup: CDR1 MDHEN, CDR2 SYDVKM. For the CDR3, the DNA is TGTGCCAGCACATACGGAGGGGCAGCGAACACTGAAGCTTTCTTT. Encoded protein: CASTYGGAANTEAFF.

This chain links TRBV9 with TRBJ1-1, with D tentatively TRBD1 (6 bases). The CDR3 covers 13 residues. The germline V gene encodes CDR1 SGDLS and CDR2 YYNGEE. Trimming removed 4 bases from V and 5 bases from J, with 12 bases in between. CDR3 region: CASSLQGGTEAFF. CDR3 DNA sequence: TGTGCCAGCAGCTTACAGGGAGGGACTGAAGCTTTCTTT. The whole variable domain, filled in from reference TRBV9 and TRBJ1-1, reads DSGVTQTPKHLITATGQRVTLRCSPRSGDLSVYWYQQSLDQGLQFLIQYYNGEERAKGNILERFSAQQFPDLHSELNLSSLELGDSALYFCASSLQGGTEAFFGQGTRLTVV.

This rearrangement joins TRBV9 to TRBJ2-5, with 7 bases fitting TRBD1. The germline gives CDR1 SGDLS, CDR2 YYNGEE. With V trimmed by 4 bases and J by 2 bases, 8 bases remained unmatched. The CDR3 extends over 15 amino acids. CDR3 coding DNA: TGTGCCAGCAGCCCTCGGACAGGAGGACAAGAGACCCAGTACTTC. It specifies CASSPRTGGQETQYF.

This chain links TRBV28 with TRBJ2-7; maybe TRBD1 (5 bases). The V end was cut by 8 bases, the J end by 2 bases, with 16 bases between. Germline V CDR1 and CDR2: MDHEN, SYDVKM. The CDR3 covers 14 residues. This chain's CDR3 is CASLSAGITYEQYF. CDR3 DNA sequence: TGTGCCAGCCTGAGTGCAGGGATAACCTACGAGCAGTACTTC.

This clone was seen a handful of times. The V and J genes are TRBV6-6 and TRBJ1-1; D possibly corresponds to TRBD1 (5 bases). V lost 6 bases and J 0 bases, leaving 14 bases between the germline ends. Germline CDR1 MNHNY, CDR2 SVGAGI (reference sequence). The CDR3 has 15 residues. In DNA, the CDR3 is TGTGCCAGCAGCCCTCCGGACAAGATGAACACTGAAGCTTTCTTT. Its translation is CASSPPDKMNTEAFF.

The table lists this clone with a count of one. The chain is built from TRBV7-8 and TRBJ2-4; no reliable D call. The CDR3 extends over 16 amino acids. CDR1 SGHVS and CDR2 FQNEAQ come from the germline V gene. Between the trimmed V and J ends, which lost 5 bases and 0 bases, there was a span of 14 bases. This CDR3 is CASSPLGGLAKNIQYF. CDR3 in DNA: TGTGCCAGCAGCCCGCTTGGTGGGCTAGCCAAAAACATTCAGTACTTC.

Written as DNA, the CDR3 is TGTGTCACGGAACAGGGGGGAAACTCCTACGAGCAGTACTTC. It encodes CVTEQGGNSYEQYF. V is TRBV6-1 and J is TRBJ2-7, with 8 bases that match TRBD1. CDR1 is MNHNS and CDR2 is SASEGT in the germline V gene. This CDR3 is built from 14 residues.

In DNA, the CDR3 is TGTGCCAGCAGCCCTCCCCTAGCGGGAGGTTTGAATGAGCAGTTCTTC. Translation gives CASSPPLAGGLNEQFF. The chain has TRBV28 and TRBJ2-1; 11 positions match TRBD2. With V trimmed by 6 bases and J by 7 bases, 11 bases remained unmatched. In germline, CDR1 is MDHEN, CDR2 SYDVKM. The CDR3 contains 16 residues.